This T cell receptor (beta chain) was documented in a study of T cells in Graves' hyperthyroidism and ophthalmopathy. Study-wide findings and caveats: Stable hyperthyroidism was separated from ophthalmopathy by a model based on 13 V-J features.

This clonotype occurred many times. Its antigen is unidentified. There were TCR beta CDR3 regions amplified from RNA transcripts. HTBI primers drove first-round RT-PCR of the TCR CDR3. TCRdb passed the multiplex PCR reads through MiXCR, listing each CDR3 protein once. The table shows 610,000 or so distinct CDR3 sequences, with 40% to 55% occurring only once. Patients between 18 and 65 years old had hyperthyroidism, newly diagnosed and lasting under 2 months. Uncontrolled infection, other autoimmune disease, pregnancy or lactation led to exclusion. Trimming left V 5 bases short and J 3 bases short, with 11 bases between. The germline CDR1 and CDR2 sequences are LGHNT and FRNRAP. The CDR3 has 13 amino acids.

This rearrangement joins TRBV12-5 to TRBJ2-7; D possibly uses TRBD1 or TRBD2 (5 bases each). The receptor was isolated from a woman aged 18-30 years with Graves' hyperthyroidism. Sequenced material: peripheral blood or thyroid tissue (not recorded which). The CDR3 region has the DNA TGTGCTAGTGGTGACCGGGACGGCTACGAGCAGTACTTC. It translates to CASGDRDGYEQYF.